This TCR beta chain originates from a study of blood T cell repertoires in COVID-19. TCRdb keeps only in-frame clones here, not all; method: immunoSEQ multiplex PCR. The sample comprises roughly 160,000 clones, approximately 86% of which are singletons, and 2.5% rests with the top ten. Germline CDR1 MDHEN, CDR2 SYDVKM. The V segment lost 5 bases and the J segment 0 bases; nucleotides outside the gene matches: 9. This CDR3 has 17 residues. Sample: peripheral blood. The chain joins TRBV28 to TRBJ1-5, with 8 bases fitting TRBD1. This receptor was taken from a woman at least 80 years old with COVID-19, enrolled during active disease. For the CDR3, the DNA is TGTGCCAGCAGTCTAGGACAGGGACCGTATAGCAATCAGCCCCAGCATTTT. Amino acids: CASSLGQGPYSNQPQHF.